This T cell receptor (beta chain) is from a study of post-analysis software for immune sequencing data. On the study more broadly: Disease trajectories encompassed relapsing-remitting, secondary progressive and progressive-relapsing multiple sclerosis.

Unique molecular identifiers featured in each of the TCR beta cDNA libraries. TCRdb reanalysed the PCR reads using MiXCR and keeps one entry per CDR3 protein. The sample comprises about 810,000 distinct CDR3 sequences, approximately 53% of which are singletons, and approximately 4.5% rests with the top ten. Study results and caveats: About five TRBV segments were more frequent in patients than controls; TRBV5-6, TRBV5-1 and TRBV20-1 belonged to this group. Samples made in the same batch grouped tightly together by F measure. Controls had significantly higher normalized Chao1 diversity than multiple sclerosis patients.

V shed 0 bases, J shed 4 bases, and the junction held 10 bases outside the gene matches. Looked up from germline, CDR1 is SGHRS and CDR2 is YFSETQ. The CDR3 spans 19 residues. With respect to this clonotype: The antigen is not known.

Sequenced sample: blood. This chain connects TRBV5-1 to TRBJ2-1, with 13 nucleotides matching TRBD2. The clonotype originates from a girl aged 10 to 17 with multiple sclerosis. This chain's CDR3 is CASSLAWTSGGPPYNEQFF. The CDR3, as DNA: TGCGCCAGCAGCTTGGCTTGGACTAGCGGGGGCCCACCGTACAATGAGCAGTTCTTC.